This passage covers 27 T cell receptor beta chains from one sample sequenced in a study of response to subunit inactivated influenza vaccine. Using its own MiXCR run on the RT-PCR reads, TCRdb lists one record per CDR3 protein. Here the sample spans more than 700,000 distinct CDR3 sequences, 21% being singletons. The sample consisted of PBMCs from blood, taken around 5 days after vaccination. All receptors come from a man in his fifties or sixties who received an inactivated influenza vaccine.

Ten or more counts support this clonotype. The chain carries TRBV7-3 and TRBJ2-3, with D possibly being TRBD2 (5 bases). Germline lookup yields CDR1 SGHTA and CDR2 FQGTGA. This CDR3 spans 14 amino acids. The V end lost 1 base, the J end lost 6 bases, and 11 bases lay between the germline ends. CDR3 DNA: TGTGCCAGCAGCTTAAGGGAGTTCGGGGATACGCAGTATTTT. Translation: CASSLREFGDTQYF.

In this sample, this clonotype turned up many times. V is TRBV7-2 and J is TRBJ2-3; D remains ambiguous. This CDR3 spans 14 amino acids. Per germline, CDR1 SGHTA and CDR2 FQGNSA. The V and J ends lost 3 bases and 2 bases respectively, with 9 bases between them. CDR3 protein: CASSLGSHTDTQYF. CDR3 sequence (DNA): TGTGCCAGCAGCTTGGGCAGCCACACAGATACGCAGTATTTT.

This clonotype has ten or more counts. The rearrangement joins TRBV5-5 to TRBJ2-5, with TRBD2 matching 7 bases. CDR1 is SGHKS and CDR2 is YYEKEE in the germline V gene (reference sequence). The CDR3 has 16 residues. With 4 bases clipped from V and 0 bases from J, the junction kept 9 bases outside the gene matches. CDR3 DNA sequence: TGTGCCAGCAGCCGCTCCGGGACTACTTACCAAGAGACCCAGTACTTC. It codes for CASSRSGTTYQETQYF.

The J gene is TRBJ2-1, the V gene TRBV7-8; D is uncertain. Germline V gives CDR1 SGHVS, CDR2 FQNEAQ. The V gene lost 3 bases and the J gene lost 8 bases, with 11 bases spanning the gap. This CDR3 is built from 13 residues. Here the CDR3 reads CASSFGPRDEQFF. For the CDR3, the DNA is TGTGCCAGCAGCTTTGGGCCCCGCGATGAGCAGTTCTTC. Drawing the rest from reference TRBV7-8 and TRBJ2-1, the complete variable domain is GAGVSQSPRYKVAKRGQDVALRCDPISGHVSLFWYQQALGQGPEFLTYFQNEAQLDKSGLPSDRFFAERPEGSVSTLKIQRTQQEDSAVYLCASSFGPRDEQFFGPGTRLTVL.

This clonotype was seen a few times. The rearrangement links TRBV20-1 to TRBJ2-1; TRBD2 matches 7 bases. V lost 3 bases, J lost 9 bases, and 11 bases stayed unmatched. Germline V gene lookup returns CDR1 DFQATT and CDR2 SNEGSKA (reference sequence). This CDR3 has 14 residues. CDR3 sequence reads: CSASRGRAGTEQFF. The CDR3 DNA is TGCAGTGCTAGTCGGGGGAGGGCCGGCACTGAGCAGTTCTTC.

The DNA for the CDR3 is TGTGCCAGCAGTCCCCATAAGGGGGGTGGGTATGGCTACACCTTC. It encodes CASSPHKGGGYGYTF. The chain employs TRBV12-3 or TRBV12-4 and TRBJ1-2, with D possibly being TRBD1 (6 bases). V was clipped by 5 bases and J by 5 bases, with 18 bases between them. This CDR3 region has 15 residues.

This clonotype has a handful of counts. The chain employs TRBV20-1 and TRBJ2-7; D might be TRBD2 (6 bases). The CDR3 totals 13 residues. The V and J ends lost 6 bases and 13 bases respectively, with 25 bases between them. Germline V lookup: CDR1 DFQATT, CDR2 SNEGSKA (reference sequence). CDR3 nucleotides: TGCAGTGCCGGCGAAATACGGGACTCCCGAAAATACTTC. Amino acids: CSAGEIRDSRKYF.

The chain links TRBV10-3 to TRBJ2-2, with TRBD2 matching over 8 bases. Germline V lookup: CDR1 ENHRY, CDR2 SYGVKD. This CDR3 is built from 15 residues. After removal of 5 bases from V and 2 bases from J, the junction contained 4 bases not matched to a gene. The CDR3, as DNA: TGTGCCATCAGTTTAAGCGGGGGAAACACCGGGGAGCTGTTTTTT. Translated, it gives CAISLSGGNTGELFF.

This clonotype was counted a few times. The chain uses TRBV6-5 and TRBJ1-2; no clear D. CDR3 length equals 15 residues. V was shortened by 0 bases and J by 0 bases, with 8 bases between the two germline ends. Germline-derived CDR1 and CDR2 are MNHEY and SVGAGI. The CDR3 spells CASSYSGSTNYGYTF. The CDR3 DNA reads TGTGCCAGCAGTTACTCTGGGTCAACTAACTATGGCTACACCTTC.

This clonotype has only a few counts. The genes are TRBV20-1 and TRBJ2-7, with D possibly being TRBD2 (5 bases). There are 12 residues in the CDR3. CDR1 is DFQATT, CDR2 SNEGSKA, per germline (reference sequence). Trimming took off 5 bases at V and 3 bases at J, with 11 bases between the two ends. CDR3 sequence reads: CSAVGEGYEQYF. Written as DNA, the CDR3 is TGCAGTGCTGTAGGCGAGGGCTACGAGCAGTACTTC.

The chain recombines TRBV4-3 with TRBJ2-1; TRBD2 aligns across 10 bases. Germline CDR1 reads LGHNA; CDR2 reads YSLEER. Losses at the gene ends were 1 base for V and 8 bases for J; bases not matched to a gene: 8. The CDR3 extends over 16 amino acids. The CDR3 nucleotides read TGCGCCAGCAGCCAAGTCCAAGCGGGAGGGCTGGATGAGCAGTTCTTC. Translating it yields CASSQVQAGGLDEQFF.

The chain is built from TRBV30 and TRBJ2-2; D is possibly TRBD1 or TRBD2 (5 bases each). V lost 5 bases to trimming and J lost 1 base, with 11 bases between them. The CDR3 runs to 14 residues. Germline CDR1 reads GTSNPN; CDR2 reads SVGIG (reference sequence). The CDR3 region is CAWEGSLNTGELFF. The CDR3 bases are TGTGCCTGGGAGGGGAGTTTGAACACCGGGGAGCTGTTTTTT.

The sample holds a few counts of this clonotype. The chain combines TRBV20-1 with TRBJ2-7, with 7 bases lining up with TRBD2. The J segment lost 2 bases and the V segment lost 7 bases, leaving 8 bases of the junction unmatched. The CDR3 totals 13 residues. CDR1 and CDR2 from the germline V gene are DFQATT and SNEGSKA (reference sequence). As DNA, the CDR3 is TGCAGTGGGTTGCTAGCGGTTACCTACGAGCAGTACTTC. Translated: CSGLLAVTYEQYF.

This clonotype has more than one count but fewer than ten. The chain combines TRBV20-1 with TRBJ2-1, with D possibly TRBD1 on 6 matching bases. The V and J ends lost 6 bases and 10 bases respectively, with 13 bases between them. Germline lookup yields CDR1 DFQATT and CDR2 SNEGSKA (reference sequence). This CDR3 contains 11 residues. The CDR3 DNA reads TGCAGTGCCGCTCAGGGGCTGGAGCAGTTCTTC. Translating it yields CSAAQGLEQFF.

The chain links TRBV12-3 or TRBV12-4 to TRBJ2-3; D ambiguous. Trimming took 6 bases from V and 3 from J, leaving 10 bases between them. This CDR3 is 13 amino acids long. CDR3 protein: CASRSRATDTQYF. The DNA for the CDR3 is TGTGCCAGCAGATCGAGAGCGACAGATACGCAGTATTTT.

This clonotype was recorded a few times. The chain is built from TRBV5-1 and TRBJ2-5, with 8 positions matching TRBD1. The germline V gene encodes CDR1 SGHRS and CDR2 YFSETQ. The CDR3 length is 14 residues. The V gene end was trimmed by 4 bases and the J gene end by 6 bases; junction bases not matched to a gene: 8. The CDR3 coding sequence is TGCGCCAGCAGCCCAGGACAGGGCTGGAAGACCCAGTACTTC. Its protein is CASSPGQGWKTQYF.

This chain links TRBV2 with TRBJ2-7; 10 nucleotides match TRBD1. Germline CDR1 is SNHLY and CDR2 is FYNNEI. The CDR3 is made up of 14 amino acids. The ends lost 7 bases at V and 3 bases at J; junction bases unmatched: 6. The CDR3 DNA sequence: TGTGCCAGCATTTGGGACAGGGGCTTCTACGAGCAGTACTTC. Its translation is CASIWDRGFYEQYF.

This clonotype was seen just once. Possible read error: a much larger clone is one base away. The chain couples TRBV7-8 to TRBJ2-3, with D perhaps matching TRBD2 (6 bases). Germline V gives CDR1 SGHVS, CDR2 FQNEAQ. The CDR3 has 14 amino acids. The CDR3 loop is CASSLRLGEGTQDF. The CDR3 region has the DNA TGTGCCAGCAGCTTACGACTAGGGGAAGGGACGCAGGATTTT.

This clonotype was observed a handful of times. The chain combines TRBV20-1 with TRBJ2-1; 10 bases align to TRBD2. The germline gives CDR1 DFQATT, CDR2 SNEGSKA (reference sequence). J lost 13 bases, V lost 6 bases, and 9 bases had no gene match. This CDR3 has 12 residues. The CDR3 DNA reads as TGCAGTGCAGGGACTAGCGAGTTGTCCCAGTTCTTC. This sequence encodes CSAGTSELSQFF.

This clonotype was seen only a few times. The chain combines TRBV29-1 with TRBJ2-5, with 8 bases lining up with TRBD1. The germline gives CDR1 SQVTM, CDR2 ANQGSEA. V shed 6 bases, J shed 4 bases, and the junction held 7 bases outside the gene matches. This CDR3 has 13 amino acids. CDR3 coding DNA: TGCAGCGTCGATCTGACAGGGGCAGAGACCCAGTACTTC. Translated: CSVDLTGAETQYF.

The chain is built from TRBV4-2 and TRBJ2-4, with D possibly TRBD1 on 5 matching bases. Germline V CDR1 and CDR2: LGHNA, YNFKEQ. The germline V and J ends were trimmed by 0 bases and 0 bases, with 9 bases remaining between them. This CDR3 region has 16 residues. The CDR3 DNA follows: TGTGCCAGCAGCCAAGAAACAGGTCTAGCCAAAAACATTCAGTACTTC. It yields the protein CASSQETGLAKNIQYF.

The chain employs TRBV4-2 and TRBJ2-2; the match to TRBD2 covers 13 bases. The V gene's germline CDR1 is LGHNA and CDR2 YNFKEQ. There are 18 residues in the CDR3. The V segment lost 2 bases and the J segment 5 bases; nucleotides outside the gene matches: 8. The CDR3 sequence: CASSQHRTSGSTTGELFF. The CDR3 nucleotides are TGTGCCAGCAGCCAACATAGGACTAGCGGGAGTACGACCGGGGAGCTGTTTTTT.

This rearrangement joins TRBV5-6 to TRBJ2-2; D is ambiguous. V lost 3 bases and J lost 0, with 9 bases in between. This CDR3 has 15 residues. Per the germline V gene, CDR1 is SGHDT and CDR2 is YYEEEE. CDR3 bases: TGTGCCAGCAGCTGGAGATTGCCGAACACCGGGGAGCTGTTTTTT. It is translated as CASSWRLPNTGELFF.

The chain carries TRBV20-1 and TRBJ2-5; D unresolved. The CDR3 length is 15 residues. In germline, CDR1 is DFQATT, CDR2 SNEGSKA (reference sequence). Trimming left V 3 bases short and J 1 base short, with 15 bases between. The CDR3 bases are TGCAGTGCTAGTAGGTGGGGAAGCTCCCAAGAGACCCAGTACTTC. It yields the protein CSASRWGSSQETQYF.

This chain connects TRBV29-1 to TRBJ2-5; 9 positions agree with TRBD1. From germline, CDR1 is SQVTM and CDR2 ANQGSEA. The V segment lost 6 bases and the J segment 4 bases; nucleotides outside the gene matches: 3. The CDR3 contains 12 residues. The CDR3 protein is CSVNRGLETQYF. CDR3 sequence (DNA): TGCAGCGTGAACAGGGGGCTAGAGACCCAGTACTTC.

This clonotype was seen a handful of times. As DNA, the CDR3 is TGTGCCACCAGGGGGACAGGCCAGAACACCGGGGAGCTGTTTTTT. This translates into CATRGTGQNTGELFF. The chain employs TRBV24-1 and TRBJ2-2; 8 nucleotides match TRBD1. Trimming took 7 bases from V and 1 from J; bases not matched to a gene: 4. The CDR3 runs to 15 residues. Germline lookup yields CDR1 KGHDR and CDR2 SFDVKD.

The J gene is TRBJ2-1, the V gene TRBV6-1; no definite D call. The CDR3 spans 15 residues. The germline gives CDR1 MNHNS, CDR2 SASEGT. V was clipped by 5 bases and J by 7 bases, with 18 bases between them. This CDR3 reads CASSLPPTLRNEQFF. CDR3 DNA sequence: TGTGCCAGCAGTCTCCCCCCGACTTTGCGGAATGAGCAGTTCTTC.